A selection of T cell receptor beta chains follows, all from one sample in a study of T cells in Graves' hyperthyroidism and ophthalmopathy. TCRdb independently ran MiXCR on the multiplex PCR reads; one entry per CDR3 protein. The data show 500,000 to 750,000 distinct CDR3 sequences, 14% seen once. The specimen sequenced was blood. The receptors were gathered from a woman aged 18 to 35 with Graves' ophthalmopathy. CDR3s leave out the opening cysteine and the closing phenylalanine or tryptophan. The order of the fields is J gene, V gene, D gene, CDR3 protein. A D gene is named only where the DNA matches it firmly.

TRBJ2-7 | TRBV27 | TRBD2 | ASSNLGLAGAQQY
TRBJ1-5 | TRBV19 | NA | ASSMWVGGNQPQH
TRBJ2-7 | TRBV3-1 | NA | ASSQDIQSTYEQY
TRBJ1-4 | TRBV20-1 | NA | SAREGGGADEKLF
TRBJ1-4 | TRBV28 | NA | ASRFKQGPSTNEKLF
TRBJ1-5 | TRBV7-8 | TRBD1 | ASSLGTVNQPQH
TRBJ2-1 | TRBV28 | TRBD2 | ASSPRDTGTSFYNEQF
TRBJ2-5 | TRBV6-2/TRBV6-3 | NA | ASGHGPGQETQY
TRBJ2-4 | TRBV20-1 | NA | SARVPSSEGNIQY
TRBJ2-1 | TRBV6-6 | TRBD1 | ASSYRQGEGEQF
TRBJ2-7 | TRBV20-1 | NA | RPWAGTTYEQY
TRBJ1-2 | TRBV30 | NA | AWSDGTHSGYT
TRBJ2-5 | TRBV30 | TRBD2 | AWTLAGGPGETQY
TRBJ1-5 | TRBV20-1 | NA | SARGQTSNQPQH
TRBJ1-2 | TRBV2 | NA | AIVGRRGSGNYGYT
TRBJ2-1 | TRBV11-2 | TRBD1 | ASSLTTGKGNEQF
TRBJ2-4 | TRBV27 | NA | ASSLLVGDGIQY
TRBJ2-1 | TRBV6-5 | TRBD1 | ASSYGDSEQF
TRBJ2-7 | TRBV20-1 | TRBD2 | SARDSGSHNEQY
TRBJ2-5 | TRBV10-2 | NA | ASSDLAGPEETQY
TRBJ1-4 | TRBV9 | NA | ASSVEGHGEKLF
TRBJ2-7 | TRBV19 | TRBD2 | ASSITSGVTYEQY
TRBJ2-7 | TRBV12-3/TRBV12-4 | NA | ASSPVAGLTYEQY